The next 11 T cell receptor beta chains were all read from a single sample in a study of STAT5B mutations in CD4+ large granular lymphocyte leukemia. Only in-frame clones appear in the TCRdb table, and some are missing; sequencing was by immunoSEQ multiplex PCR. Of about 21,000 clones in the sample, about 75% were seen once. Sequencing was carried out using CD4+ T cells from blood buffy coats. Receptors were obtained from a human donor in good health.

This clone appeared a few times. This sequence joins TRBV12-2 and TRBJ2-7; TRBD2 is the table's D call and was not checked against the DNA. TRBV12-2 is described as a pseudogene. This CDR3 comprises 15 residues. The CDR3 nucleotides read TGTGCAAGTCGCCGTTATAGCGGGAAACCCTACGAGCAGTACTTC. Amino acid sequence: CASRRYSGKPYEQYF.

The sample holds a few counts of this clone. CDR3 DNA: TGTGCCAGCAGCCCACCGGGTGAAGGTACGCAGTATTTT. Its protein product is CASSPPGEGTQYF. This chain connects TRBV7-3 to TRBJ2-3; no firm D call. This CDR3 spans 13 amino acids. Trimming shortened V by 5 bases and J by 8 bases, and 14 bases separated the two germline ends. Germline CDR1 SGHTA, CDR2 FQGTGA.

This clone was recorded only once. The rearrangement joins TRBV30 to TRBJ2-3; 10 bases map to TRBD2. Germline V CDR1 and CDR2: GTSNPN, SVGIG (reference sequence). V gave up 4 bases and J gave up 5 bases; unmatched junction bases: 0. CDR3 length equals 12 residues. The CDR3 DNA follows: TGTGCCTGGACTAGCGGGGGAGATACGCAGTATTTT. This codes for CAWTSGGDTQYF. Using reference TRBV30 and TRBJ2-3 for the parts outside the CDR3, the full variable domain is SQTIHQWPATLVQPVGSPLSLECTVEGTSNPNLYWYRQAAGRGLQLLFYSVGIGQISSEVPQNLSASRPQDRQFILSSKKLLLSDSGFYLCAWTSGGDTQYFGPGTRLTVL.

This clone was detected only once. Other nucleotide sequences in the sample specify the same CDR3. The chain combines TRBV7-2 with TRBJ2-1; D is undetermined. Per the germline V gene, CDR1 is SGHTA and CDR2 is FQGNSA. This CDR3 is 14 amino acids long. V gave up 1 base and J gave up 0 bases, with 4 bases separating them. The CDR3 here is CASSLGGSYNEQFF. DNA of the CDR3: TGTGCCAGCAGCTTAGGCGGCTCCTACAATGAGCAGTTCTTC. Filled out from reference TRBV7-2 and TRBJ2-1, the complete variable domain reads GAGVSQSPSNKVTEKGKDVELRCDPISGHTALYWYRQSLGQGLEFLIYFQGNSAPDKSGLPSDRFSAERTGGSVSTLTIQRTQQEDSAVYLCASSLGGSYNEQFFGPGTRLTVL.

V usage is TRBV5-8 and J usage is TRBJ2-5; 8 bases align to TRBD1. V shed 0 bases and J 6 bases; nucleotides not matched to a gene: 1. This CDR3 contains 13 residues. Germline CDR1 and CDR2: SGHTS and YDEGEE. CDR3 sequence (DNA): TGTGCCAGCAGCTTGGACAGGGGGAAGACCCAGTACTTC. Its protein is CASSLDRGKTQYF.

This clone was counted once. V usage is TRBV7-8 and J usage is TRBJ2-1, with TRBD1 matching 10 bases. This CDR3 is 16 amino acids long. With 4 bases clipped from V and 0 bases from J, the junction kept 3 bases outside the gene matches. Germline CDR1 is SGHVS and CDR2 is FQNEAQ. This CDR3 reads CASSSRTGGSYNEQFF. The DNA of the CDR3 is TGTGCCAGCAGCTCCCGGACAGGGGGCTCCTACAATGAGCAGTTCTTC.

The sample holds a few counts of this clone. This chain connects TRBV28 to TRBJ1-2; TRBD1 matches 11 bases. Germline CDR1 reads MDHEN; CDR2 reads SYDVKM. J lost 7 bases, V lost 6 bases, and 4 bases had no gene match. This CDR3 is built from 13 residues. CDR3 region: CASRDRGRFGYTF. The CDR3, as DNA: TGTGCCAGCAGGGACAGGGGGCGCTTTGGCTACACCTTC.

The V gene is TRBV29-1, the J gene TRBJ2-1; D perhaps matches TRBD1 (6 bases). V lost 5 bases and J lost 7, with 12 bases in between. Germline lookup yields CDR1 SQVTM and CDR2 ANQGSEA. The CDR3 extends over 12 amino acids. The CDR3 here is CSVQQGGNEQFF. The CDR3 DNA follows: TGCAGCGTTCAACAGGGTGGGAATGAGCAGTTCTTC.

About this clone itself: At one end the junction does not follow the germline gene, possibly because of a read error. The rearrangement uses TRBV7-9 and TRBJ1-2; TRBD1 matches 7 bases. The CDR3 loop spans 14 amino acids. CDR1 SEHNR and CDR2 FQNEAQ come from the germline V gene (reference sequence). The CDR3 sequence is CASSPDRANYGYIF. The CDR3 DNA reads as TGTGCCAGCAGCCCCGACAGGGCTAACTATGGCTACATCTTC.

The V gene is TRBV5-4, the J gene TRBJ2-2; 8 bases match TRBD2. The germline V gene has CDR1 SGHNT and CDR2 YYREEE (reference sequence). The CDR3 contains 15 residues. V lost 1 base and J lost 6; bases outside the gene matches: 5. CDR3 in amino acids: CASSLLPGGSGELFF. The CDR3 nucleotides read TGTGCCAGCAGCTTGCTGCCGGGGGGGTCCGGGGAGCTGTTTTTT.

J is TRBJ1-4 and V is TRBV7-9; 9 nucleotides agree with TRBD1. This CDR3 is built from 15 residues. Germline assignment: CDR1 SEHNR and CDR2 FQNEAQ (reference sequence). The J segment lost 3 bases and the V segment lost 4 bases, leaving 3 bases of the junction unmatched. CDR3 protein: CASSSGQGPNEKLFF. The CDR3 nucleotides read TGTGCCAGCAGCTCGGGACAGGGACCTAATGAAAAACTGTTTTTT.